Following are 6 T cell receptor beta chains from one sample sequenced in a study of OX40 agonist ivuxolimab in advanced cancers. Data came from immunoSEQ multiplex PCR; TCRdb stores just in-frame clones and leaves some out. The sample lists around 78,000 clones, 75% to 90% occurring once. Sequences were derived from CD4+ or CD8+ T cells sorted from blood, sampled in a trial of the OX40 agonist ivuxolimab. The origin of the receptors is an adult with an advanced solid tumor such as melanoma, head and neck, liver or kidney cancer.

The CDR3 DNA follows: TGTGCCAGCAGTTCTCCGGCAGGGGGAAATCAGCCCCAGCATTTT. Protein: CASSSPAGGNQPQHF. The gene calls are TRBV28 and TRBJ1-5, with 7 positions matching TRBD1. Per germline, CDR1 MDHEN and CDR2 SYDVKM. With 4 bases clipped from V and 4 bases from J, the junction kept 7 bases outside the gene matches. The CDR3 consists of 15 residues.

The count of this clone is one. The chain joins TRBV5-1 to TRBJ2-3; D is ambiguous. The CDR3 runs to 14 residues. Germline assignment: CDR1 SGHRS and CDR2 YFSETQ. V was shortened by 0 bases and J by 9 bases, with 14 bases between the two germline ends. The CDR3 DNA sequence: TGCGCCAGCAGCTTGGAACCCGTTGGAGAAACGCAGTATTTT. This sequence encodes CASSLEPVGETQYF.

The chain carries TRBV18 and TRBJ1-1; D perhaps matches TRBD1 (5 bases). V shed 3 bases and J shed 4 bases, with 12 bases lying between them. Per the germline V gene, CDR1 is KGHSH and CDR2 is LQKENI. This CDR3 has 14 residues. The DNA of the CDR3 is TGTGCCAGCTCACCCCGGAAGGGGACCACTGAAGCTTTCTTT. Protein: CASSPRKGTTEAFF. The full variable domain, in which reference TRBV18 and TRBJ1-1 provide the parts outside the CDR3, is NAGVMQNPRHLVRRRGQEARLRCSPMKGHSHVYWYRQLPEEGLKFMVYLQKENIIDESGMPKERFSAEFPKEGPSILRIQQVVRGDSAAYFCASSPRKGTTEAFFGQGTRLTVV.

The chain recombines TRBV5-1 with TRBJ1-3; D not certain. The V end was cut by 1 base, the J end by 2 bases, with 7 bases between. Looked up from germline, CDR1 is SGHRS and CDR2 is YFSETQ. CDR3 size: 14 residues. CDR3 coding DNA: TGCGCCAGCAGCTTGTCGGCAGCTGGAAACACCATATATTTT. Its translation: CASSLSAAGNTIYF. Supplemented by reference TRBV5-1 and TRBJ1-3, the full variable domain reads KAGVTQTPRYLIKTRGQQVTLSCSPISGHRSVSWYQQTPGQGLQFLFEYFSETQRNKGNFPGRFSGRQFSNSRSEMNVSTLELGDSALYLCASSLSAAGNTIYFGEGSWLTVV.

This clone was counted a single time. The chain uses TRBV18 and TRBJ1-1; D perhaps matches TRBD1 (5 bases). The germline V gene encodes CDR1 KGHSH and CDR2 LQKENI. CDR3 length: 16 residues. The ends were cut back, 6 bases at V and 1 base at J, with 18 bases in the middle. The CDR3 nucleotides read TGTGCCAGCTCCACGACTGGGGGACGGCAGAACACTGAAGCTTTCTTT. Translated, it gives CASSTTGGRQNTEAFF.

The chain couples TRBV30 to TRBJ1-6, with D tentatively TRBD1 (5 bases). V was shortened by 2 bases and J by 15 bases, with 8 bases between the two germline ends. The CDR3 spans 10 residues. Germline CDR1 is GTSNPN and CDR2 is SVGIG (reference sequence). CDR3 amino acids: CAWSRTNLHF. The CDR3 region has the DNA TGTGCCTGGAGTAGGACAAACCTCCACTTT.